These 16 T cell receptor beta chains originate from one sample sequenced in a study of molecular identifiers for immune sequencing clone quantification. TCRdb re-called the PCR reads through MiXCR, storing one row per CDR3 protein. The sample gives 400,000 to 600,000 distinct CDR3 sequences, over 20% of which show up once; 0.65% to 0.95% is in the top ten. Sample: naive CD8+ T cells from blood, with Jurkat cell RNA spiked in. Subset reported: FACS-sorted CD8+CD4-CCR7+CD45RA+ naive T cells. The source is a human donor in good health. Some libraries in this study had Jurkat cell RNA spiked in.

Worth noting for this clonotype: A much larger clone lies a single base off, so this may be a read error. This chain joins TRBV19 and TRBJ1-1, with unresolved D. The V gene lost 10 bases and the J gene lost 10 bases, with 16 bases spanning the gap. Per the germline V gene, CDR1 is LNHDA and CDR2 is SQIVND (reference sequence). This CDR3 has 11 residues. The CDR3 DNA reads TGTGCCACTCACAAGTTGGCTGGAGCTTTCTTT. This sequence encodes CATHKLAGAFF. Full variable domain (remainder filled in from reference TRBV19 and TRBJ1-1): DGGITQSPKYLFRKEGQNVTLSCEQNLNHDAMYWYRQDPGQGLRLIYYSQIVNDFQKGDIAEGYSVSREKKESFPLTVTSAQKNPTAFYLCATHKLAGAFFGQGTRLTVV.

Concerning this clonotype itself: This may arise from a read error, as a much more abundant clone is one base away. The rearrangement uses TRBV7-7 and TRBJ2-5; TRBD1 or TRBD2 may be the D gene (5 bases each). The CDR3 length is 14 residues. Germline V lookup: CDR1 SSHAT, CDR2 FNYEAQ (reference sequence). CDR3 sequence reads: CASSSWGLTETQHF. In nucleotides, the CDR3 is TGTGCTAGCAGCTCGTGGGGGTTAACAGAGACCCAGCACTTC.

This clonotype has at least ten counts. CDR3 loop: CASSVGDTAEQYF. The CDR3 DNA reads as TGTGCCAGCAGCGTAGGGGACACCGCCGAGCAGTACTTC. The rearrangement links TRBV5-4 to TRBJ2-7; D is possibly TRBD1 (6 bases). This CDR3 has 13 amino acids. CDR1 and CDR2 (germline): SGHNT, YYREEE (reference sequence). V lost 4 bases to trimming and J lost 6 bases, with 14 bases between them.

This sequence joins TRBV6-2 or TRBV6-3 and TRBJ1-5, with TRBD1 identical over 7 bases. V was pared by 0 bases and J by 5 bases, with 4 bases of the junction left unmatched. Germline CDR1 and CDR2: MNHEY and SVGEGT. The CDR3 is 15 residues long. The CDR3 DNA reads as TGTGCCAGCAGTTACTCAGGGGGCAGGGATCAGCCCCAGCATTTT. It translates to CASSYSGGRDQPQHF.

This clonotype showed up many times. The chain couples TRBV7-3 to TRBJ2-3; possible D gene TRBD2, 6 bases. Trimming stripped 5 bases from V and 2 bases from J, with 17 bases between. The CDR3 is 16 amino acids. In germline, CDR1 is SGHTA, CDR2 FQGTGA. CDR3 amino acids: CASSAGTSDLTDTQYF. The DNA for the CDR3 is TGTGCCAGCAGCGCAGGGACTTCCGACCTCACAGATACGCAGTATTTT.

This clonotype was observed many times. V gene TRBV6-2 or TRBV6-3 combines with J gene TRBJ1-1, with D tentatively TRBD1 (6 bases). The V end was cut by 0 bases, the J end by 5 bases, with 10 bases between. The CDR3 totals 14 residues. Per the germline V gene, CDR1 is MNHEY and CDR2 is SVGEGT. CDR3 region: CASSYSGAYTEAFF. Here the CDR3 DNA reads TGTGCCAGCAGTTACTCGGGGGCGTATACTGAAGCTTTCTTT.

In regard to this clonotype: One junction end disagrees with the germline gene, perhaps due to a read error. The CDR3 sequence is CASSLVGLAGGHGVQETRYF. The CDR3 region has the DNA TGCGCCAGCAGCTTGGTGGGACTTGCGGGAGGCCACGGGGTCCAAGAGACCCGGTACTTC. J is TRBJ2-5 and V is TRBV5-1; 8 nucleotides match TRBD2. Germline CDR1 SGHRS, CDR2 YFSETQ. CDR3 size: 20 residues.

With regard to this clonotype: A much more abundant neighbour one base away suggests this may be a read error. The chain uses TRBV3-1 and TRBJ2-7; the D is unclear. Germline CDR1 LGHDT, CDR2 YNNKEL (reference sequence). The CDR3 is made up of 12 amino acids. CDR3 bases: TGTGCCGGCAGCCGCGACTTGTACGAGCAGTACTTC. This encodes CAGSRDLYEQYF.

In its sample, this clonotype was seen a few times. The chain is built from TRBV20-1 and TRBJ2-7; 8 nucleotides match TRBD1. The CDR3 length is 14 residues. CDR1 and CDR2 (germline): DFQATT, SNEGSKA (reference sequence). The ends lost 1 base at V and 3 bases at J; junction bases unmatched: 5. Here the CDR3 DNA reads TGCAGTGCTAGAGTTGGAGGACAGGGCTACGAGCAGTACTTC. It yields the protein CSARVGGQGYEQYF.

In its sample, this clonotype was seen many times. V and J are TRBV4-3 and TRBJ2-6; TRBD2 might be the D (5 bases). V was clipped by 0 bases and J by 0 bases, with 12 bases between them. The CDR3 length is 18 residues. In germline, CDR1 is LGHNA, CDR2 YSLEER. As DNA, the CDR3 is TGCGCCAGCAGCCAAGATAACGCCCGGGGCTCTGGGGCCAACGTCCTGACTTTC. This translates into CASSQDNARGSGANVLTF.

This clonotype was counted many times. The chain joins TRBV7-2 to TRBJ2-3; either TRBD1 or TRBD2 may fit D (6 bases each). The CDR3 sequence is 15 residues long. Deletions cut 2 bases from V and 1 base from J, with 10 bases between. Looked up from germline, CDR1 is SGHTA and CDR2 is FQGNSA. This CDR3 is CASSLRGDRTDTQYF. Written as DNA, the CDR3 is TGTGCCAGCAGCTTAAGGGGGGACCGCACAGATACGCAGTATTTT.

With respect to this clonotype: No conserved phenylalanine or tryptophan is present at the end of the CDR3, so a read error is the likely explanation. The V gene is TRBV5-4, the J gene TRBJ2-2; D might be TRBD1 (5 bases). This CDR3 has 13 amino acids. Germline loops: CDR1 SGHNT, CDR2 YYREEE (reference sequence). The germline V and J ends were trimmed by 2 bases and 7 bases, with 9 bases remaining between them. CDR3 residues: CASSFQGGGELFL. Written as DNA, the CDR3 is TGTGCCAGCAGCTTTCAGGGCGGCGGGGAGCTGTTTCTT.

The rearrangement links TRBV5-1 to TRBJ2-1, with TRBD2 matching 7 bases. The germline V gene has CDR1 SGHRS and CDR2 YFSETQ. J lost 8 bases, V lost 4 bases, and 6 bases had no gene match. The CDR3 totals 13 residues. In DNA, the CDR3 is TGCGCCAGCAGCGCCTTAACTAGCGATGAGCAGTTCTTC. Translating gives CASSALTSDEQFF.

The V and J genes are TRBV12-3 or TRBV12-4 and TRBJ2-5; the D call may be TRBD1 or TRBD2 (5 bases each). CDR3 length: 20 residues. Between the trimmed V and J ends, which lost 8 bases and 1 base, there was a span of 32 bases. The CDR3 reads CASVSAPGSSRGPPQETQYF. CDR3 sequence (DNA): TGTGCCAGCGTCTCTGCCCCAGGGAGCTCCCGGGGTCCCCCCCAAGAGACCCAGTACTTC.

The chain joins TRBV4-3 to TRBJ2-3; D gene uncertain. The CDR3 runs to 15 residues. The V gene lost 0 bases and the J gene lost 2 bases, with 9 bases spanning the gap. The germline V gene encodes CDR1 LGHNA and CDR2 YSLEER. The CDR3 DNA reads as TGCGCCAGCAGCCAAGATTTAGACAACACAGATACGCAGTATTTT. Protein: CASSQDLDNTDTQYF.

Ten or more counts support this clonotype. The rearrangement joins TRBV6-5 to TRBJ2-7; the D call may be TRBD1 or TRBD2 (5 bases each). The CDR3 is made up of 16 amino acids. CDR1 and CDR2 from the germline V gene are MNHEY and SVGAGI. The V gene lost 4 bases and the J gene lost 5 bases, with 21 bases spanning the gap. The CDR3: CASSSRGSAHQDEQYF. In DNA, the CDR3 is TGTGCCAGCAGTTCCCGGGGCAGCGCCCATCAGGACGAGCAGTACTTC.